A selection of T cell receptor beta chains follows, all from one sample in a study of T cells after yellow fever vaccination. In TCRdb, the 5' RACE reads were re-called with MiXCR into one record per CDR3 protein. The sample has hundreds of thousands of distinct CDR3 sequences; 13% are singletons. The sequenced sample was PBMCs, obtained on the day of the yellow fever booster vaccination. The origin of the receptors is a man aged 25-45 years who received the YFV17D yellow fever vaccine. CDR3s include the opening cysteine and the closing phenylalanine or tryptophan. D genes are given only for firm matches. For some rows the clone size is stated as once, few or many, or as a class when expanded; others skip it.

j_gene	abundance	v_gene	d_gene	CDR3aa	CDR3nt
TRBJ2-5	-	TRBV25-1	-	CASTPSVGAGEETQYF	TGTGCCAGCACTCCCTCGGTTGGGGCAGGGGAAGAGACCCAGTACTTC
TRBJ2-7	few	TRBV12-3/TRBV12-4	-	CASSLLNALGQKTYEQYF	TGTGCCAGCAGTTTACTGAATGCGTTGGGTCAGAAAACCTACGAGCAGTACTTC
TRBJ2-7	few	TRBV20-1	-	CSATGPSAYEQYF	TGCAGTGCTACAGGGCCCTCTGCCTACGAGCAGTACTTC
TRBJ2-5	-	TRBV24-1	TRBD2	CATSDPTSGAFPETQYF	TGTGCCACCAGTGATCCGACTAGCGGAGCATTCCCGGAGACCCAGTACTTC
TRBJ2-1	-	TRBV7-3	TRBD2	CASSAVPELADNEQFF	TGTGCCAGCAGCGCCGTTCCGGAACTAGCGGACAATGAGCAGTTCTTC
TRBJ2-1	few	TRBV5-1	-	CASSLGTGPNEQFF	TGCGCCAGCAGCTTGGGGACTGGCCCTAATGAGCAGTTCTTC
TRBJ2-3	few	TRBV15	TRBD2	CATAAGGDTDTQYF	TGTGCCACCGCGGCGGGAGGGGACACAGATACGCAGTATTTT
TRBJ2-2	few	TRBV20-1	-	CAAGQLNTGELFF	TGCGCGGCAGGGCAGCTGAACACCGGGGAGCTGTTTTTT
TRBJ2-5	many	TRBV28	-	CASSLPRGETQYF	TGTGCCAGCAGTCTTCCTAGAGGGGAGACCCAGTACTTC
TRBJ2-1	few	TRBV7-2	-	CASSFNRDLPEQFF	TGTGCCAGCAGCTTTAATCGGGACTTGCCTGAGCAGTTCTTC